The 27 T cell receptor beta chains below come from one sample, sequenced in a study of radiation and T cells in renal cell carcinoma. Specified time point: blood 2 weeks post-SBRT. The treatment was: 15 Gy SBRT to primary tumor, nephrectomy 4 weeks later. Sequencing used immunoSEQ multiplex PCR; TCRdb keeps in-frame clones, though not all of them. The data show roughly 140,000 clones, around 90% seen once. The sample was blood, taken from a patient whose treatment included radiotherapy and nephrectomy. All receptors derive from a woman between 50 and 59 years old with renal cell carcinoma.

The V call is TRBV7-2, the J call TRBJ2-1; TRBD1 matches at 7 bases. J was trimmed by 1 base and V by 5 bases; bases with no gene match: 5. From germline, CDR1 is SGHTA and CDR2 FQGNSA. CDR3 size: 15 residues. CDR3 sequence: CASSTGTVSYNEQFF. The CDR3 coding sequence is TGTGCCAGCAGCACCGGGACAGTATCCTACAATGAGCAGTTCTTC.

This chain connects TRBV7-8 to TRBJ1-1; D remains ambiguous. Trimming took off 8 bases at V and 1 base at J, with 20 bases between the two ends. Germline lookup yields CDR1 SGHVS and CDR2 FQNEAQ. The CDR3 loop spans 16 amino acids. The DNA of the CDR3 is TGTGCCAGCTCATTAGGAGGAAGGGCAGAGAACACTGAAGCTTTCTTT. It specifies CASSLGGRAENTEAFF.

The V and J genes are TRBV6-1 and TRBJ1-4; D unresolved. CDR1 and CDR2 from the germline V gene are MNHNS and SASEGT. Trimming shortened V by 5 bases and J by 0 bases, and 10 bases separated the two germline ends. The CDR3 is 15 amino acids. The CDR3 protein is CASSPGFTTNEKLFF. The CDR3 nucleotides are TGTGCCAGCAGTCCGGGGTTTACAACTAATGAAAAACTGTTTTTT.

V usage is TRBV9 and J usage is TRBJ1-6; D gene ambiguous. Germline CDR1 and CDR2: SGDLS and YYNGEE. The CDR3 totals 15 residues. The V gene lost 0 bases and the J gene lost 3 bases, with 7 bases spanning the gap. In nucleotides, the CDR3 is TGTGCCAGCAGCGTAGTTAGCAGCTATAATTCACCCCTCCACTTT. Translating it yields CASSVVSSYNSPLHF.

CDR3 in amino acids: CASSLALAGYTGELFF. Here the CDR3 DNA reads TGTGCCAGCAGCTTGGCGCTAGCGGGGTACACCGGGGAGCTGTTTTTT. The chain recombines TRBV5-6 with TRBJ2-2; the match to TRBD2 covers 9 bases. Germline CDR1 SGHDT, CDR2 YYEEEE. The CDR3 runs to 16 residues. J gave up 3 bases and V 0 bases, and 3 bases lay outside the gene matches.

The CDR3 DNA reads as TGCGCCAGCAGCCCCGACGGGAACCTTAATTCACCCCTCCACTTT. Translating it yields CASSPDGNLNSPLHF. V and J are TRBV5-1 and TRBJ1-6; no clear D gene. V gave up 4 bases and J gave up 6 bases, with 14 bases separating them. This CDR3 is 15 amino acids long. The V gene's germline CDR1 is SGHRS and CDR2 YFSETQ.

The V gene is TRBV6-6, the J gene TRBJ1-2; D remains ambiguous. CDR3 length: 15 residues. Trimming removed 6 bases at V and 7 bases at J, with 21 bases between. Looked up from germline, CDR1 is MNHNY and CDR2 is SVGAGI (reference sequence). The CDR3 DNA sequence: TGTGCCAGCAGAATACAATCGGCAGGAATTATTGGCTACACCTTC. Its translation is CASRIQSAGIIGYTF.

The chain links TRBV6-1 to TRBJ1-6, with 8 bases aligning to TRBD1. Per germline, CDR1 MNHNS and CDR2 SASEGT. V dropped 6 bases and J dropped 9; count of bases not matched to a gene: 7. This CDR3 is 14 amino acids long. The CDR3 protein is CASSSDRALSPLHF. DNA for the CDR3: TGTGCCAGCAGCTCGGACAGGGCACTTTCACCCCTCCACTTT.

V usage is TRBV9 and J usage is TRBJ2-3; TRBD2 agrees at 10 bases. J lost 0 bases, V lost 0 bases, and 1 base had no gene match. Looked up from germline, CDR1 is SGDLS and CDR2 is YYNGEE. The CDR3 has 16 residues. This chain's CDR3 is CASSVVSGGSTDTQYF. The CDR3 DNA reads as TGTGCCAGCAGCGTAGTTAGCGGGGGGAGCACAGATACGCAGTATTTT.

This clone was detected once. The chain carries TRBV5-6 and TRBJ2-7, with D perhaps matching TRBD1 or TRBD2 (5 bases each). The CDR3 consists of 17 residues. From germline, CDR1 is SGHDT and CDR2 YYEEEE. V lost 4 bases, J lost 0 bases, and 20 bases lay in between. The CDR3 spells CASSRRGRRQRSYEQYF. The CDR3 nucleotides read TGTGCCAGCAGCCGTCGGGGACGGAGACAGCGCTCCTACGAGCAGTACTTC. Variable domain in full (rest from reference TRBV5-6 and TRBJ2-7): DAGVTQSPTHLIKTRGQQVTLRCSPKSGHDTVSWYQQALGQGPQFIFQYYEEEERQRGNFPDRFSGHQFPNYSSELNVNALLLGDSALYLCASSRRGRRQRSYEQYFGPGTRLTVT.

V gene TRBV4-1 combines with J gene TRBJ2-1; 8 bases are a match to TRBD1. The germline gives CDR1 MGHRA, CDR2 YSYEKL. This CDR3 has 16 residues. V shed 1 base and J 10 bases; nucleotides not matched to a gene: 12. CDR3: CASSQVDGQGRGEQFF. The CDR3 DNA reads TGCGCCAGCAGCCAAGTCGACGGACAGGGACGTGGAGAGCAGTTCTTC.

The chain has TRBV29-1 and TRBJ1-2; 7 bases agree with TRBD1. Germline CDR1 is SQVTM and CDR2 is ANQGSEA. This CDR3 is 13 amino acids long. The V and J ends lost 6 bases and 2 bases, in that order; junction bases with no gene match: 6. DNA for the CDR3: TGCAGCGTGGCAGAGGGGGCGAACTATGGCTACACCTTC. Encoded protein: CSVAEGANYGYTF.

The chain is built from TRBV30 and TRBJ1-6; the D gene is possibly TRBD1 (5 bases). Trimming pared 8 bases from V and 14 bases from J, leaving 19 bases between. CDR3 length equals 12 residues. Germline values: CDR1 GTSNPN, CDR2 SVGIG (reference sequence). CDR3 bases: TGTGCCGCGGTTTCAGGGTCTTTCACCCTCCACTTT. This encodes CAAVSGSFTLHF.

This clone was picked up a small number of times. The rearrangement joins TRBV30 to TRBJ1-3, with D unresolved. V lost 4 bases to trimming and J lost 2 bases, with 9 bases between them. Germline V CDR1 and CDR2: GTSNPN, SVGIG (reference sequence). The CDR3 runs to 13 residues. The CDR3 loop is CAWNAQAGNTIYF. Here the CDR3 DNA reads TGTGCCTGGAACGCGCAGGCTGGAAACACCATATATTTT.

CDR3 nucleotide sequence: TGTGCCAGCATGAGAGGGGATAGTCAGCCCCAGCATTTT. Amino acids: CASMRGDSQPQHF. The chain carries TRBV2 and TRBJ1-5, with D possibly matching TRBD1 (5 bases). Germline V gene data show CDR1 as SNHLY and CDR2 as FYNNEI. Trimming took 7 bases from V and 6 from J, leaving 13 bases between them. This CDR3 has 13 amino acids.

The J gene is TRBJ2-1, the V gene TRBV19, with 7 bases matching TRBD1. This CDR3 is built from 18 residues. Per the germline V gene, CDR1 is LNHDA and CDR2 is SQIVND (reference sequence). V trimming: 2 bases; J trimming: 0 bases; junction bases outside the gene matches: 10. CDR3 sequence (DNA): TGTGCCAGTAGTATACGTGTAGGGGGCCGTTTCTCCTACAATGAGCAGTTCTTC. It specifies CASSIRVGGRFSYNEQFF. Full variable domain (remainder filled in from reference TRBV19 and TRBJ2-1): DGGITQSPKYLFRKEGQNVTLSCEQNLNHDAMYWYRQDPGQGLRLIYYSQIVNDFQKGDIAEGYSVSREKKESFPLTVTSAQKNPTAFYLCASSIRVGGRFSYNEQFFGPGTRLTVL.

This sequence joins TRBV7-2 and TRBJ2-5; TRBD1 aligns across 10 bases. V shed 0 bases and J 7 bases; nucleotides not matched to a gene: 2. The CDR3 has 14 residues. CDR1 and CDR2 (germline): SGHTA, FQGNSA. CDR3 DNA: TGTGCCAGCAGCTTAGCTGGACAGGGGGGGACCCAGTACTTC. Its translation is CASSLAGQGGTQYF.

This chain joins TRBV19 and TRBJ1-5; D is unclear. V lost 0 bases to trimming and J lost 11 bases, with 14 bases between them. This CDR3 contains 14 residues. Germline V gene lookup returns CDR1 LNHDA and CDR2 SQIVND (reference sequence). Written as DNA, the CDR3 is TGTGCCAGTAGTATAGATCCGACACAGTTGACCCAGCATTTT. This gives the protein CASSIDPTQLTQHF.

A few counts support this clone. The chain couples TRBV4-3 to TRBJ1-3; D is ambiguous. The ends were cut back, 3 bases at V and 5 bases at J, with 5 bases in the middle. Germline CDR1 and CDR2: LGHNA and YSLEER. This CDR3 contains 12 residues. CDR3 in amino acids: CASSQTRNTIYF. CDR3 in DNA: TGCGCCAGCAGCCAGACCCGAAACACCATATATTTT.

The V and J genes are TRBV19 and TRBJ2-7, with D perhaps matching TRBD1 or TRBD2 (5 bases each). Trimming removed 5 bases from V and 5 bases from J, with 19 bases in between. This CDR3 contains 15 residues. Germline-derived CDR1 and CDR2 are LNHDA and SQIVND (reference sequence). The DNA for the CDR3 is TGTGCCAGTAGTCGTGAGGGACCGTCATTAGACGAGCAGTACTTC. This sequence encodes CASSREGPSLDEQYF.

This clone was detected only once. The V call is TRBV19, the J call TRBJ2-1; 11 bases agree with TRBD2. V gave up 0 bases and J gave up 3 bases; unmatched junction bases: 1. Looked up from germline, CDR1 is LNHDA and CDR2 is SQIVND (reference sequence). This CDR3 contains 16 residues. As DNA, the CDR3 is TGTGCCAGTAGTATAGAACTAGCGGGGGTCTACAATGAGCAGTTCTTC. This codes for CASSIELAGVYNEQFF.

The CDR3 DNA follows: TGTGCCAGCAGTCAAGGCGGGGTCTACGAGCAGTACTTC. Its translation: CASSQGGVYEQYF. The chain uses TRBV19 and TRBJ2-7; possible D gene TRBD2, 6 bases. The V end was cut by 9 bases, the J end by 3 bases, with 15 bases between. The CDR3 is made up of 13 amino acids. Looked up from germline, CDR1 is LNHDA and CDR2 is SQIVND (reference sequence).

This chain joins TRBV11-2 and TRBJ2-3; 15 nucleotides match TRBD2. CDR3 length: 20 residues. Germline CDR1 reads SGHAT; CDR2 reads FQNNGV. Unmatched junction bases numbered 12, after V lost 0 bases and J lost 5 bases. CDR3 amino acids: CASSLDHPGLAGGGGDTQYF. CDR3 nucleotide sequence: TGTGCCAGCAGCTTAGATCATCCGGGACTAGCGGGGGGAGGGGGAGATACGCAGTATTTT.

CDR3 sequence: CASSLVGTGGAKNIQYF. DNA of the CDR3: TGTGCCAGCAGCTTAGTTGGTACCGGGGGAGCCAAAAACATTCAGTACTTC. The gene calls are TRBV7-2 and TRBJ2-4; perhaps TRBD2 as D (6 bases). V shed 1 base and J shed 0 bases, with 13 bases lying between them. CDR1 is SGHTA and CDR2 is FQGNSA in the germline V gene. The CDR3 contains 17 residues.

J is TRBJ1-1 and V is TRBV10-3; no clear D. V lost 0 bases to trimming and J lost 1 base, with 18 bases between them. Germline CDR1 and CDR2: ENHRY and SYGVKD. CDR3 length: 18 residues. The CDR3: CAISESKGYREKNTEAFF. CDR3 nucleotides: TGTGCCATCAGTGAGTCAAAAGGGTACCGCGAAAAGAACACTGAAGCTTTCTTT.

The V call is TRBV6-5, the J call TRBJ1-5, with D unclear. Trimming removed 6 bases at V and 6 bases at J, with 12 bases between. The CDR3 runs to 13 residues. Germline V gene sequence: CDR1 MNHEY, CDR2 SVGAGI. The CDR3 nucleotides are TGTGCCAGCAGCGATTTCCGAGGTCAGCCCCAGCATTTT. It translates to CASSDFRGQPQHF.

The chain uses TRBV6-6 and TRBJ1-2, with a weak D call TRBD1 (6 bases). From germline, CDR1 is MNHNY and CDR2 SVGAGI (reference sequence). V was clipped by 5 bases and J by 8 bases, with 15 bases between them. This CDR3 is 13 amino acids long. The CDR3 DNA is TGTGCCAGCAGTCTTTTACAGGGTCGGGGCTACACCTTC. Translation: CASSLLQGRGYTF.